These 32 T cell receptor beta chains came from one sample sequenced in a study of identifying expanded T cells in peripheral blood. Assay used: immunoSEQ multiplex PCR; TCRdb lists only in-frame clones, some missing. The sample lists about 50,000 clones, around 82% occurring once. Material for sequencing was blood. Receptors originate from a person between 18 and 75 years old in good health.

This clone turned up a few times. The V gene is TRBV5-4, the J gene TRBJ2-3, with a tentative D call TRBD1 (6 bases). The CDR3 has 14 amino acids. Germline assignment: CDR1 SGHNT and CDR2 YYREEE (reference sequence). The V end lost 4 bases, the J end lost 5 bases, and 14 bases lay between the germline ends. This CDR3 is CASSDGTRKDTQYF. CDR3 coding DNA: TGTGCCAGCAGCGATGGGACAAGGAAAGATACGCAGTATTTT. Based on the CDR3 plus reference TRBV5-4 and TRBJ2-3, the full variable domain is ETGVTQSPTHLIKTRGQQVTLRCSSQSGHNTVSWYQQALGQGPQFIFQYYREEENGRGNFPPRFSGLQFPNYSSELNVNALELDDSALYLCASSDGTRKDTQYFGPGTRLTVL.

The gene calls are TRBV28 and TRBJ1-1; D uncertain. Germline-derived CDR1 and CDR2 are MDHEN and SYDVKM. The CDR3 sequence is 13 residues long. V lost 7 bases and J lost 1, with 10 bases in between. CDR3 sequence: CASTLPRNTEAFF. Written as DNA, the CDR3 is TGTGCCAGCACCTTGCCCCGGAACACTGAAGCTTTCTTT. The full variable domain, with the rest looked up from reference TRBV28 and TRBJ1-1, is DVKVTQSSRYLVKRTGEKVFLECVQDMDHENMFWYRQDPGLGLRLIYFSYDVKMKEKGDIPEGYSVSREKKERFSLILESASTNQTSMYLCASTLPRNTEAFFGQGTRLTVV.

The rearrangement uses TRBV15 and TRBJ2-7; D tentatively reads TRBD1 or TRBD2 (7 bases each). The V end was cut by 6 bases, the J end by 1 base, with 16 bases between. Germline CDR1 reads LNHNV; CDR2 reads YYDKDF (reference sequence). The length of the CDR3 is 15 residues. The CDR3 bases are TGTGCCACCAGAGGAAGGCAGGGGGGGTCCTACGAGCAGTACTTC. Translating gives CATRGRQGGSYEQYF.

The rearrangement joins TRBV30 to TRBJ2-3; D perhaps matches TRBD2 (7 bases). Germline lookup yields CDR1 GTSNPN and CDR2 SVGIG (reference sequence). This CDR3 region has 13 residues. The CDR3 loop is CARASGGGDTQYF. The CDR3 DNA is TGTGCACGGGCTAGCGGAGGGGGAGATACGCAGTATTTT.

The table lists this clone with a count of one. The chain links TRBV11-3 to TRBJ2-7; 7 bases map to TRBD1. The V and J ends lost 5 bases and 5 bases, in that order; junction bases with no gene match: 9. Germline V CDR1 and CDR2: SGHNT, YENEEA. The CDR3 sequence is 14 residues long. The CDR3 reads CASSPRDDRDEQYF. The CDR3 nucleotides read TGTGCCAGCAGCCCGCGAGATGACAGGGACGAGCAGTACTTC. Together with reference TRBV11-3 and TRBJ2-7, the CDR3 gives the full variable domain: EAGVVQSPRYKIIEKKQPVAFWCNPISGHNTLYWYLQNLGQGPELLIRYENEEAVDDSQLPKDRFSAERLKGVDSTLKIQPAELGDSAVYLCASSPRDDRDEQYFGPGTRLTVT.

This clone was detected once. The V gene is TRBV5-5, the J gene TRBJ1-2; D unclear. Trimming shortened V by 3 bases and J by 0 bases, and 6 bases separated the two germline ends. The germline CDR1 and CDR2 sequences are SGHKS and YYEKEE (reference sequence). The length of the CDR3 is 13 residues. For the CDR3, the DNA is TGTGCCAGCAGCTATTCTGCTAACTATGGCTACACCTTC. Translation: CASSYSANYGYTF. Full variable domain (missing parts from reference TRBV5-5 and TRBJ1-2): DAGVTQSPTHLIKTRGQQVTLRCSPISGHKSVSWYQQVLGQGPQFIFQYYEKEERGRGNFPDRFSARQFPNYSSELNVNALLLGDSALYLCASSYSANYGYTFGSGTRLTVV.

This clone was detected ten times or more. The V gene is TRBV10-3, the J gene TRBJ2-7, with 9 bases identical to TRBD1. CDR1 and CDR2 from the germline V gene are ENHRY and SYGVKD. V gave up 6 bases and J gave up 4 bases; unmatched junction bases: 4. The CDR3 is made up of 13 amino acids. CDR3 amino acids: CAIRAGTGYEQYF. CDR3 nucleotide sequence: TGTGCCATCAGGGCGGGGACAGGGTACGAGCAGTACTTC.

The chain uses TRBV29-1 and TRBJ2-1; 8 bases are a match to TRBD2. The CDR3 runs 12 residues. Trimming removed 5 bases from V and 4 bases from J; junction bases left unmatched: 1. Per the germline V gene, CDR1 is SQVTM and CDR2 is ANQGSEA. The CDR3 region is CSVPSGYNEQFF. DNA for the CDR3: TGCAGCGTTCCTAGCGGGTACAATGAGCAGTTCTTC.

This clone was counted only a few times. The V and J genes are TRBV30 and TRBJ2-3, with D maybe TRBD1 (6 bases). Between the trimmed V and J ends, which lost 2 bases and 1 base, there was a span of 7 bases. This CDR3 has 13 amino acids. Germline V lookup: CDR1 GTSNPN, CDR2 SVGIG (reference sequence). CDR3 residues: CAWSKGGTDTQYF. The CDR3 nucleotides read TGTGCCTGGAGTAAGGGGGGCACAGATACGCAGTATTTT.

The rearrangement uses TRBV6-1 and TRBJ1-3; D call uncertain. V was trimmed by 5 bases and J by 0 bases, leaving 11 bases between them. Per germline, CDR1 MNHNS and CDR2 SASEGT. The CDR3 has 15 amino acids. The CDR3 spells CASSPLTLSGNTIYF. CDR3 DNA: TGTGCCAGCAGTCCTTTGACTCTCTCTGGAAACACCATATATTTT.

The chain is built from TRBV11-1 and TRBJ1-6; no firm D call. Trimming left V 2 bases short and J 7 bases short, with 6 bases between. The CDR3 sequence is 13 residues long. Germline V gives CDR1 SGHAT, CDR2 FQDESV (reference sequence). This chain's CDR3 is CASSLRENSPLHF. The CDR3 nucleotides are TGTGCCAGCAGCTTAAGGGAGAATTCACCCCTCCACTTT.

This chain links TRBV29-1 with TRBJ2-7; perhaps D is TRBD1 or TRBD2 (5 bases each). The CDR3 spans 11 residues. Trimming cost V 7 bases and J 5 bases, with 12 bases left between them. Germline CDR1 and CDR2: SQVTM and ANQGSEA. DNA of the CDR3: TGCAGCGCACAGCGAGGGGACGAGCAGTACGTC. Translated: CSAQRGDEQYV.

This chain uses TRBV7-9 with TRBJ2-4; tentatively, D is TRBD1 or TRBD2 (5 bases each). The CDR3 totals 14 residues. With 5 bases removed from V and 7 bases from J, the gap between germline ends came to 15 bases. The germline V gene encodes CDR1 SEHNR and CDR2 FQNEAQ (reference sequence). CDR3 loop: CASSRDPLRNIQYF. The CDR3 DNA sequence: TGTGCCAGCAGCCGGGACCCCTTGAGGAACATTCAGTACTTC.

J is TRBJ2-3 and V is TRBV6-5, with 9 bases identical to TRBD1. Trimming cost V 6 bases and J 7 bases; bases outside gene matches: 11. The CDR3 length is 15 residues. Looked up from germline, CDR1 is MNHEY and CDR2 is SVGAGI. For the CDR3, the DNA is TGTGCCAGCAGCCGGACAGGGGTTGGGGGGAATACGCAGTATTTT. As protein: CASSRTGVGGNTQYF.

This rearrangement joins TRBV2 to TRBJ2-1; the match to TRBD1 covers 7 bases. V was clipped by 7 bases and J by 0 bases; unmatched bases: 3. Germline values: CDR1 SNHLY, CDR2 FYNNEI. CDR3 length equals 14 residues. CDR3 sequence: CASTQGSSYNEQFF. The CDR3 region has the DNA TGTGCCAGCACACAGGGGTCCTCCTACAATGAGCAGTTCTTC. Supplemented by reference TRBV2 and TRBJ2-1, the full variable domain reads EPEVTQTPSHQVTQMGQEVILRCVPISNHLYFYWYRQILGQKVEFLVSFYNNEISEKSEIFDDQFSVERPDGSNFTLKIRSTKLEDSAMYFCASTQGSSYNEQFFGPGTRLTVL.

The CDR3 spells CASSLGHLKTYGYTF. CDR3 nucleotides: TGTGCCAGCAGCTTGGGACACCTAAAAACTTATGGCTACACCTTC. The chain links TRBV5-4 to TRBJ1-2; D remains ambiguous. V was pared by 0 bases and J by 5 bases, with 14 bases between. The germline gives CDR1 SGHNT, CDR2 YYREEE (reference sequence). The CDR3 is 15 residues long.

V gene TRBV19 combines with J gene TRBJ2-2; TRBD1 matches 8 bases. Germline values: CDR1 LNHDA, CDR2 SQIVND (reference sequence). The junction had 7 bases not matched to a gene; V was cut back by 4 bases and J by 3 bases. The CDR3 is made up of 16 amino acids. This CDR3 reads CASSTSQGAHTGELFF. In DNA form, the CDR3 reads TGTGCCAGTAGTACATCGCAGGGGGCCCACACCGGGGAGCTGTTTTTT.

This chain links TRBV4-1 with TRBJ2-1; D is unclear. Per germline, CDR1 MGHRA and CDR2 YSYEKL. This CDR3 has 15 amino acids. The V gene lost 0 bases and the J gene lost 13 bases, with 19 bases spanning the gap. The CDR3 reads CASSQEERSIPPQFF. For the CDR3, the DNA is TGCGCCAGCAGCCAAGAGGAAAGGAGTATACCCCCCCAGTTCTTC.

The chain has TRBV28 and TRBJ1-4, with 7 bases matching TRBD1. The V gene's germline CDR1 is MDHEN and CDR2 SYDVKM. The CDR3 extends over 15 amino acids. V lost 5 bases, J lost 8 bases, and 11 bases stayed unmatched. The chain's CDR3 is CASSQLRGGREKLFF. The CDR3 bases are TGTGCCAGCAGTCAACTCAGGGGGGGAAGGGAAAAACTGTTTTTT. The full variable domain, with the rest looked up from reference TRBV28 and TRBJ1-4, is DVKVTQSSRYLVKRTGEKVFLECVQDMDHENMFWYRQDPGLGLRLIYFSYDVKMKEKGDIPEGYSVSREKKERFSLILESASTNQTSMYLCASSQLRGGREKLFFGSGTQLSVL.

J is TRBJ2-3 and V is TRBV11-1; D perhaps matches TRBD1 (5 bases). V lost 8 bases, J lost 0 bases, and 9 bases lay in between. Germline-derived CDR1 and CDR2 are SGHAT and FQDESV (reference sequence). The CDR3 has 13 residues. This CDR3 is CASQRGSTDTQYF. The CDR3 DNA reads TGTGCCAGCCAAAGGGGAAGCACAGATACGCAGTATTTT.

The gene calls are TRBV25-1 and TRBJ1-4; D not certain. Trimming cost V 0 bases and J 6 bases, with 8 bases left between them. Germline V gene sequence: CDR1 MGHDK, CDR2 SYGVNS. The CDR3 extends over 14 amino acids. The DNA of the CDR3 is TGTGCCAGCAGTGAATATGCGGCGCATGAAAAACTGTTTTTT. Amino acid sequence: CASSEYAAHEKLFF.

This clone was counted a few times. The CDR3, as DNA: TGTGCCAGCTCACCAGAGGGTTCACCCCTCCACTTT. Translation gives CASSPEGSPLHF. This chain uses TRBV18 with TRBJ1-6; no definite D call. V lost 2 bases and J lost 9, with 5 bases in between. The CDR3 spans 12 residues. Germline lookup yields CDR1 KGHSH and CDR2 LQKENI.

The genes are TRBV7-8 and TRBJ2-2; a weak D match, TRBD2 (6 bases). V lost 5 bases and J lost 5, with 15 bases in between. The CDR3 sequence is 15 residues long. Germline assignment: CDR1 SGHVS and CDR2 FQNEAQ. The CDR3 coding sequence is TGTGCCAGCAGCCCACGGGGGAGTTTAACCGGGGAGCTGTTTTTT. Its translation is CASSPRGSLTGELFF.

This chain joins TRBV6-1 and TRBJ1-1; D gene uncertain. V was clipped by 3 bases and J by 9 bases, with 11 bases between them. Germline CDR1 reads MNHNS; CDR2 reads SASEGT. This CDR3 has 12 amino acids. This CDR3 reads CASSDNSKKAFF. CDR3 DNA: TGTGCCAGCAGTGATAACAGCAAAAAAGCTTTCTTT.

The chain employs TRBV7-2 and TRBJ2-3; TRBD2 agrees at 7 bases. This CDR3 is built from 16 residues. Trimming took 3 bases from V and 4 from J; bases not matched to a gene: 10. Germline loops: CDR1 SGHTA, CDR2 FQGNSA. The CDR3 loop is CASSFHSGGRADTQYF. CDR3 DNA: TGTGCCAGCAGCTTCCACAGCGGAGGGAGGGCAGATACGCAGTATTTT.

V gene TRBV7-9 combines with J gene TRBJ1-2, with a weak D call TRBD1 (6 bases). The V gene lost 1 base and the J gene lost 5 bases, with 11 bases spanning the gap. The germline V gene encodes CDR1 SEHNR and CDR2 FQNEAQ (reference sequence). The CDR3 sequence is 14 residues long. The CDR3 sequence is CASSLGGGRYGYTF. The CDR3, as DNA: TGTGCCAGCAGCTTAGGGGGGGGCCGGTATGGCTACACCTTC.

This chain connects TRBV7-2 to TRBJ1-3, with TRBD1 matching over 7 bases. Germline assignment: CDR1 SGHTA and CDR2 FQGNSA. The CDR3 runs to 17 residues. With 4 bases clipped from V and 0 bases from J, the junction kept 9 bases outside the gene matches. The CDR3 DNA reads TGTGCCAGCAGCTCGATAACAGGGGACCACTCTGGAAACACCATATATTTT. This codes for CASSSITGDHSGNTIYF. Looking up the rest from reference TRBV7-2 and TRBJ1-3 gives the full variable domain: GAGVSQSPSNKVTEKGKDVELRCDPISGHTALYWYRQSLGQGLEFLIYFQGNSAPDKSGLPSDRFSAERTGGSVSTLTIQRTQQEDSAVYLCASSSITGDHSGNTIYFGEGSWLTVV.

The chain has TRBV10-2 and TRBJ2-2; D could derive from TRBD1 or TRBD2 (5 bases each). The germline V gene encodes CDR1 WSHSY and CDR2 SAAADI. The CDR3 runs to 14 residues. V lost 7 bases and J lost 8, with 17 bases in between. Here the CDR3 reads CASIRGPTMGELFF. CDR3 DNA: TGCGCCAGCATCCGGGGCCCGACTATGGGGGAGCTGTTTTTT.

The chain has TRBV7-3 and TRBJ2-3; 8 bases are shared with TRBD2. CDR3 length: 14 amino acids. In germline, CDR1 is SGHTA, CDR2 FQGTGA. V gave up 3 bases and J gave up 1 base; unmatched junction bases: 0. CDR3 loop: CASSFSGGTDTQYF. The CDR3 nucleotides are TGTGCCAGCAGCTTTAGCGGGGGCACAGATACGCAGTATTTT.

The CDR3 bases are TGTGCCAGCAGGGTCGGGCCGAGGAACGAGCAGTACGTC. This gives the protein CASRVGPRNEQYV. This chain uses TRBV6-6 with TRBJ2-7; no definite D call. The V end was cut by 6 bases, the J end by 5 bases, with 14 bases between. Germline CDR1 MNHNY, CDR2 SVGAGI (reference sequence). The CDR3 runs 13 residues.

J is TRBJ1-1 and V is TRBV11-3; D remains unclear. Germline CDR1 and CDR2: SGHNT and YENEEA. Trimming took 6 bases from V and 6 from J, leaving 11 bases between them. The CDR3 runs 12 residues. In DNA, the CDR3 is TGTGCCAGCAGTCCTGGCAGCTCTGAAGCTTTCTTT. Protein product: CASSPGSSEAFF. The full variable domain, its missing parts supplied by reference TRBV11-3 and TRBJ1-1, is EAGVVQSPRYKIIEKKQPVAFWCNPISGHNTLYWYLQNLGQGPELLIRYENEEAVDDSQLPKDRFSAERLKGVDSTLKIQPAELGDSAVYLCASSPGSSEAFFGQGTRLTVV.

This sequence joins TRBV9 and TRBJ2-3, with TRBD2 identical over 7 bases. The germline gives CDR1 SGDLS, CDR2 YYNGEE. Losses at the gene ends were 1 base for V and 2 bases for J; bases not matched to a gene: 4. The CDR3 consists of 15 residues. The CDR3 nucleotides read TGTGCCAGCAGCGTAAGTCGGGGGGACACAGATACGCAGTATTTT. Translated, it gives CASSVSRGDTDTQYF.